This TCR beta chain is from a study of T cell changes during pregnancy in multiple sclerosis. Here immunoSEQ multiplex PCR was the method, and the copy in TCRdb shows in-frame clones only, minus some. The repertoire has around 30,000 clones, 85% to 95% of them found once; the top ten carry roughly 0.4%. This CDR3 is 12 amino acids long. The J segment lost 9 bases and the V segment lost 4 bases, leaving 4 bases of the junction unmatched. Looked up from germline, CDR1 is MNHEY and CDR2 is SVGAGI. The receptor was isolated from a female donor with multiple sclerosis, enrolled in a pregnancy study. The V gene is TRBV6-5, the J gene TRBJ1-1, with TRBD1 matching over 8 bases. The starting material was CD4+ T cells from peripheral blood mononuclear cells, obtained after pregnancy. CDR3 residues: CASSSPGGQAFF. CDR3 in DNA: TGTGCCAGCAGTTCCCCAGGGGGCCAAGCTTTCTTT.